This T cell receptor (beta chain) was observed in a study of memory CD4+ T cells and cytomegalovirus serostatus. Study-wide results and caveats: Suggested: most of the CMV-linked TCR signature lies in CD4+ memory cells. Repertoires predicted CMV serostatus with median bootstrapped AUC of approximately 0.94.

Sequenced by immunoSEQ multiplex PCR; TCRdb stores in-frame clones only, minus some. The sample holds 55,000 to 60,000 clones; around 80% are singletons and the top ten take around 1%. Single viable CD3+CD4+CD8-CD45RO+ cells were sorted as the memory CD4+ T cells. Donors' CMV status reflects serum IgG against pp150, pp28, p38, p52. Points on this clone: Its antigen is currently unknown.

The sequencing input was memory CD4+ T cells from blood. This receptor was taken from an adult in good health and CMV-seronegative.

This CDR3 reads CASAGYGNTIYF. DNA for the CDR3: TGTGCCAGTGCAGGGTACGGAAACACCATATATTTT. V is TRBV19 and J is TRBJ1-3; D may be TRBD1 (5 bases). Trimming removed 8 bases from V and 4 bases from J, with 9 bases in between. CDR3 length: 12 residues. Germline lookup yields CDR1 LNHDA and CDR2 SQIVND (reference sequence).